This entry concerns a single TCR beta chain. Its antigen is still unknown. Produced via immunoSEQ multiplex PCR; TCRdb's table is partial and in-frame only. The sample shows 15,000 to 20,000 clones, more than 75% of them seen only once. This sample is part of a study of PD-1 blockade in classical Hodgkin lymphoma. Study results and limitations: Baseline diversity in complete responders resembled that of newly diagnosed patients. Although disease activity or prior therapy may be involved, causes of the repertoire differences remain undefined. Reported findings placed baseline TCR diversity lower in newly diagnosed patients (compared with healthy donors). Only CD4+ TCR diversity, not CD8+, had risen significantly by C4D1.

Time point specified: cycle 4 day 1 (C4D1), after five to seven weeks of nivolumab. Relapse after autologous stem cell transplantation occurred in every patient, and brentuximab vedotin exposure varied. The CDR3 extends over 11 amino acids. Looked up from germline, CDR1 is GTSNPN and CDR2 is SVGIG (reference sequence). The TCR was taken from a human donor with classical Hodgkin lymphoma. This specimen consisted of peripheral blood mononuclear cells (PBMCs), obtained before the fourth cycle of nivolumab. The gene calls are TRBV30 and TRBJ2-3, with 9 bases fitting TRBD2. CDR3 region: CSGGSTDTQYF. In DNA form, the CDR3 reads TGTAGCGGGGGGAGCACAGATACGCAGTATTTT.